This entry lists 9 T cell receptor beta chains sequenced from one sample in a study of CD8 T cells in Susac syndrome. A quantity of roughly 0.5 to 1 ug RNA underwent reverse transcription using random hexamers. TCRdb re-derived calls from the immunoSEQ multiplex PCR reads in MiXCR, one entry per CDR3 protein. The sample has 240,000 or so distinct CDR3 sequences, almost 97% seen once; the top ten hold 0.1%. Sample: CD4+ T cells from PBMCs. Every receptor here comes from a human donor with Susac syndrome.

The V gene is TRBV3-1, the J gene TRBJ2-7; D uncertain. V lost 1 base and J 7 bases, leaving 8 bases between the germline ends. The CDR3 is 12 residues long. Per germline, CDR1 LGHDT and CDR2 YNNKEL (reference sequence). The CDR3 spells CASSQVVGEQYF. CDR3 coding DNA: TGTGCCAGCAGCCAAGTGGTAGGAGAGCAGTACTTC.

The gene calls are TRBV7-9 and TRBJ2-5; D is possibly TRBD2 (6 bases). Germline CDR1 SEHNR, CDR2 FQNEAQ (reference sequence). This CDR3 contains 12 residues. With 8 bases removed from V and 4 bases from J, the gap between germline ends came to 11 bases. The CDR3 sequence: CASVGLPETQYF. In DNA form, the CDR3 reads TGTGCCAGCGTGGGACTCCCAGAGACCCAGTACTTC.

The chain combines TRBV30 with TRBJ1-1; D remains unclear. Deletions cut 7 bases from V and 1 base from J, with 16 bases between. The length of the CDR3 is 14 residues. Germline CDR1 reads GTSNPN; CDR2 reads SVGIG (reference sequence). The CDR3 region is CASEEGAQNTEAFF. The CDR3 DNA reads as TGTGCCTCCGAAGAGGGCGCACAGAACACTGAAGCTTTCTTT.

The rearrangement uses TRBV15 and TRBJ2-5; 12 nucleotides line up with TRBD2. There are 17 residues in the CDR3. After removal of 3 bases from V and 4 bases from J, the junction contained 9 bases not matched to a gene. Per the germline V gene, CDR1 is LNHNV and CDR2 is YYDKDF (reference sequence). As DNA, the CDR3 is TGTGCCACCAGCAGGCCCAGGACTAGCGGGACCAGAGAGACCCAGTACTTC. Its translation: CATSRPRTSGTRETQYF.

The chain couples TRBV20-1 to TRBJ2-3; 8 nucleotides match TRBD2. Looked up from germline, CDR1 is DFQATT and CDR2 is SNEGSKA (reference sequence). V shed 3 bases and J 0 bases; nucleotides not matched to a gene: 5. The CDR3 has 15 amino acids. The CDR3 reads CSARPSGHSTDTQYF. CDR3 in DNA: TGCAGTGCTAGGCCTAGCGGGCACAGCACAGATACGCAGTATTTT.

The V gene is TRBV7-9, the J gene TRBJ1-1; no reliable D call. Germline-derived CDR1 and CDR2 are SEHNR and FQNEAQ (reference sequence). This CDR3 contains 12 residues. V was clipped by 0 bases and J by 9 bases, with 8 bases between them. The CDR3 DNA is TGTGCCAGCAGCTTAGCGCTTGGAAAAGCTTTCTTT. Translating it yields CASSLALGKAFF.

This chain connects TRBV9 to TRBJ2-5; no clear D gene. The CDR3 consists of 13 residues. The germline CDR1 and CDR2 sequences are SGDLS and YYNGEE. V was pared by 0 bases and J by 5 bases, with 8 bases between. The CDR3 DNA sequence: TGTGCCAGCAGCGTAGGGGTGGGGGAGACCCAGTACTTC. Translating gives CASSVGVGETQYF.

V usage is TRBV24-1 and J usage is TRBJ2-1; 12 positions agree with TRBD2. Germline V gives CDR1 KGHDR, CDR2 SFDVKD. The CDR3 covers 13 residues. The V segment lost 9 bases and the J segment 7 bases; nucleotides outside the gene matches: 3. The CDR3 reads CATQGTSGNEQFF. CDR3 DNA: TGTGCCACCCAAGGGACTAGCGGGAATGAGCAGTTCTTC.

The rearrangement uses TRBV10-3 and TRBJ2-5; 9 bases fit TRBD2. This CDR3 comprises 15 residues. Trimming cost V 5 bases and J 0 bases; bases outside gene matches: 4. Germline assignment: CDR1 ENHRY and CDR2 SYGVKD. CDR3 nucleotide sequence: TGTGCCATCAGTAAGACTAGCGGTTACCAAGAGACCCAGTACTTC. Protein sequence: CAISKTSGYQETQYF.